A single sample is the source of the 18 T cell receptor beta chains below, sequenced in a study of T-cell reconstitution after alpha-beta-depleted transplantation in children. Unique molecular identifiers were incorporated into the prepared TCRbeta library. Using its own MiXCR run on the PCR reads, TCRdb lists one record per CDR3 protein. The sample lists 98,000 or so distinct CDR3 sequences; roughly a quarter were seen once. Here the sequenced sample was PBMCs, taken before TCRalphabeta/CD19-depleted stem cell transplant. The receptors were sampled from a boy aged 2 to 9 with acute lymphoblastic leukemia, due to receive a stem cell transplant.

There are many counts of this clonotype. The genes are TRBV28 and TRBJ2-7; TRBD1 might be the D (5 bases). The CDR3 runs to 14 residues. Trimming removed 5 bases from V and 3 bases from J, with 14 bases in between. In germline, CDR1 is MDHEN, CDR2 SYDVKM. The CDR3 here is CASSPQTEFYEQYF. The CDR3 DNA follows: TGTGCCAGCAGTCCCCAGACAGAGTTCTACGAGCAGTACTTC.

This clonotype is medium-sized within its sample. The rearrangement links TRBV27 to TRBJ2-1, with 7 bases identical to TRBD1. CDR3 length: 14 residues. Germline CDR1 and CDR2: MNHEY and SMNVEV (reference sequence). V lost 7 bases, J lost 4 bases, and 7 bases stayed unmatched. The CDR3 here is CASTPGTAYNEQFF. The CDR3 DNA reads TGTGCCAGCACCCCGGGGACAGCTTACAATGAGCAGTTCTTC.

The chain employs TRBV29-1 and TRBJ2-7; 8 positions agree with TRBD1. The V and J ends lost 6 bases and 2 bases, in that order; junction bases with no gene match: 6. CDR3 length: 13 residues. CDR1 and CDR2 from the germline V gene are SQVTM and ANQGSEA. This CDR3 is CSVETQGAYEQYF. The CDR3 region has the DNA TGCAGCGTGGAGACACAGGGGGCCTACGAGCAGTACTTC.

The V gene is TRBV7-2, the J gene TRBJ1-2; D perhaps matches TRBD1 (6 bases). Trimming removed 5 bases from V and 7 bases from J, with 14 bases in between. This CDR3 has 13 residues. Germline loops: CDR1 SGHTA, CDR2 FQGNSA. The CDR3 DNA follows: TGTGCCAGCAGCGCCGCGGGGGCGCTTGGCTACACCTTC. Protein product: CASSAAGALGYTF.

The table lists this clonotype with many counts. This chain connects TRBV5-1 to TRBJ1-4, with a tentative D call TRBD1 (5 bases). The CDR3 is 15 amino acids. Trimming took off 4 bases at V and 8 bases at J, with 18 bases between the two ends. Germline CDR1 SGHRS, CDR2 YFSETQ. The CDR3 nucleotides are TGCGCCAGCAGCATGGGGACGGCCGGGCGGGAAAAACTGTTTTTT. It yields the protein CASSMGTAGREKLFF.

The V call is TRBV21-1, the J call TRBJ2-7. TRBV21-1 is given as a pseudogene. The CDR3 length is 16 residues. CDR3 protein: CASSKRPEEPYYEQYF. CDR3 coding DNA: TGTGCCAGCAGCAAACGCCCTGAGGAACCCTATTACGAGCAGTACTTC.

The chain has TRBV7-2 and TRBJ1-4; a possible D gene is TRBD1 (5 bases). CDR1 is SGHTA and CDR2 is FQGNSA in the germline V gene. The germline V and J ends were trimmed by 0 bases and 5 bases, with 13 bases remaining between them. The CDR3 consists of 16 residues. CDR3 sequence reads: CASSLARGSGNEKLFF. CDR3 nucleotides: TGTGCCAGCAGCTTAGCTAGGGGTTCAGGCAATGAAAAACTGTTTTTT.

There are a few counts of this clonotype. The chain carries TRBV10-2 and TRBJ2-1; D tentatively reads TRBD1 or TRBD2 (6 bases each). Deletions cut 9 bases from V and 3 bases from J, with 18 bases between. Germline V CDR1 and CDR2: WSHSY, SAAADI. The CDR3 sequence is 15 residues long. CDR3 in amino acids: CASNRGGTYYNEQFF. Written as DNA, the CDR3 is TGCGCCAGTAACCGAGGGGGGACGTACTACAATGAGCAGTTCTTC.

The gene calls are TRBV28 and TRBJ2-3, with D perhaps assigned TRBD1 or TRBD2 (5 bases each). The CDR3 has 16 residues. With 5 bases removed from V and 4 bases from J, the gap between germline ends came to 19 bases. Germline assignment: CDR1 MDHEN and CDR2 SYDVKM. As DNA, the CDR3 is TGTGCCAGCAGTCCCGATGAGGGGATGAGTGCAGATACGCAGTATTTT. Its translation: CASSPDEGMSADTQYF.

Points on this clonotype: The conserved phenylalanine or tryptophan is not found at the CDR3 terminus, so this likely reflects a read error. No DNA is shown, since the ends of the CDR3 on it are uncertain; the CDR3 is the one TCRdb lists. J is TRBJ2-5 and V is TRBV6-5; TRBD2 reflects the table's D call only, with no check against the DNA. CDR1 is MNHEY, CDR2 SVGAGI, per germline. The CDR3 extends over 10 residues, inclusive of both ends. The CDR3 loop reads CATATSGGDI.

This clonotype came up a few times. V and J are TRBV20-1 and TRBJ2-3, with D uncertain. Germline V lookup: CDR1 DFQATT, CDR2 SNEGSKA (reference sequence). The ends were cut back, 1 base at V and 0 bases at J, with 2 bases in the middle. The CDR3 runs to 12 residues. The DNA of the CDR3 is TGCAGTGCTAGAGCAAGCACAGATACGCAGTATTTT. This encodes CSARASTDTQYF.

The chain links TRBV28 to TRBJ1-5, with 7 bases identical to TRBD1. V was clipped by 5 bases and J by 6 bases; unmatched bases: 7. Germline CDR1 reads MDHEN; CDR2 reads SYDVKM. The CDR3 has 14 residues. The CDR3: CASSRQGGFQPQHF. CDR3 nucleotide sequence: TGTGCCAGCAGTCGACAGGGCGGGTTTCAGCCCCAGCATTTT.

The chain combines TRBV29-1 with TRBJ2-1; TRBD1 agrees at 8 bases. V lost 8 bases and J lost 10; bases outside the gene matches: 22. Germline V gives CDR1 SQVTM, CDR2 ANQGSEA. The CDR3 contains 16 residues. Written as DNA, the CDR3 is TGCAGCTTCGTTGCTCGGACAGGGAACCCGATGGGAGAGCAGTTCTTC. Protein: CSFVARTGNPMGEQFF.

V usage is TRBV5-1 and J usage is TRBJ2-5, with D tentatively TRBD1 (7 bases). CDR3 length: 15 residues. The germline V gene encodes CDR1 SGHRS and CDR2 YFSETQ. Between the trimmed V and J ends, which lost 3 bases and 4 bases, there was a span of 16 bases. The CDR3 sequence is CASSYDRDWGETQYF. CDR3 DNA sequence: TGCGCCAGCAGCTACGACAGGGACTGGGGAGAGACCCAGTACTTC.

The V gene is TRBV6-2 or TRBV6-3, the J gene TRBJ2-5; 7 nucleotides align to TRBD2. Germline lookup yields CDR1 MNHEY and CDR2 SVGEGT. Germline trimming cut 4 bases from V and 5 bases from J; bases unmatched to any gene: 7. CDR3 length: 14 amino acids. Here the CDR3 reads CASSSGTIFETQYF. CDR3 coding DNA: TGTGCCAGCAGTTCCGGGACTATCTTCGAGACCCAGTACTTC.

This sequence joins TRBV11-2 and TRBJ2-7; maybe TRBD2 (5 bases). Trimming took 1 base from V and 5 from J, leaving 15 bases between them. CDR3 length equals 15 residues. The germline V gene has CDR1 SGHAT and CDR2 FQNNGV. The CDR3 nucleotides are TGTGCCAGCAGCTTAGTTCGGGGTAGAGGTGACGAGCAGTACTTC. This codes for CASSLVRGRGDEQYF.

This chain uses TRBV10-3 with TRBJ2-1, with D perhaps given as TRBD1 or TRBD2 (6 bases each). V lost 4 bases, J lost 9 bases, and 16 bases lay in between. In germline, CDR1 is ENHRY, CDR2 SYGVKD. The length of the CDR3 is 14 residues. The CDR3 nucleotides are TGTGCCATCAGTGGTGAGCCGGAGGGGGGTGAGCAGTTCTTC. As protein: CAISGEPEGGEQFF.

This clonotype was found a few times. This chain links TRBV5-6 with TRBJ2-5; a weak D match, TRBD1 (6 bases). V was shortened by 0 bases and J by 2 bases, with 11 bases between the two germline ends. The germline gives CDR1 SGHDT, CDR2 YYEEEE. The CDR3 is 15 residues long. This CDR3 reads CASSLATRGQETQYF. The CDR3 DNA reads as TGTGCCAGCAGCTTGGCTACCAGGGGACAAGAGACCCAGTACTTC.